This is a list of T cell receptor beta chains from one sample in a study of blood T cell repertoires in COVID-19. TCRdb keeps only in-frame clones here, not all; method: immunoSEQ multiplex PCR. The sample has fewer than 300,000 clones, about nine tenths seen once. Sequenced material: peripheral blood. These receptor sequences come from a woman aged 30 to 39 with COVID-19, enrolled during active disease. The CDR3 runs from the conserved cysteine through the conserved F or W. D genes are given only for firm matches. Some rows have no size entry. The others give once, few or many, or a class for an expanded clone.

d_gene: .; j_gene: TRBJ2-3; v_gene: TRBV5-4; abundance: .; CDR3nt: TGTGCCAGCAGCCCTGACCGGACAGAAAAAGATACGCAGTATTTT; CDR3aa: CASSPDRTEKDTQYF
d_gene: .; j_gene: TRBJ1-6; v_gene: TRBV4-1; abundance: .; CDR3nt: TGCGCCAGCAGCCCTATCCTGAAGTTTTATTATTCACCCCTCCACTTT; CDR3aa: CASSPILKFYYSPLHF
d_gene: .; j_gene: TRBJ2-7; v_gene: TRBV5-1; abundance: .; CDR3nt: TGCGCCAGCAGCTTGGGGCAGGGTAGGGACGAGCAGTACTTC; CDR3aa: CASSLGQGRDEQYF
d_gene: .; j_gene: TRBJ1-2; v_gene: TRBV28; abundance: once; CDR3nt: TGTGGGTCAGGAACTTCCTATGGCTACACCTTC; CDR3aa: CGSGTSYGYTF
d_gene: .; j_gene: TRBJ1-1; v_gene: TRBV6-5; abundance: .; CDR3nt: TGTGCCAGCAGTTACTCGCCCACAGTGGAGAACACTGAAGCTTTCTTT; CDR3aa: CASSYSPTVENTEAFF
d_gene: TRBD2; j_gene: TRBJ2-1; v_gene: TRBV19; abundance: .; CDR3nt: TGTGCCAGTAGTATAGAAGCCGGGGGGGGGCTGAGGAATGAGCAGTTCTTC; CDR3aa: CASSIEAGGGLRNEQFF
d_gene: .; j_gene: TRBJ1-2; v_gene: TRBV6-5; abundance: .; CDR3nt: TGTGCCAGCAGCTCCCGGGGGATAGGCTATGGCTACACCTTC; CDR3aa: CASSSRGIGYGYTF
d_gene: TRBD2; j_gene: TRBJ2-1; v_gene: TRBV19; abundance: .; CDR3nt: TGTGCCAGTAGTATAGGACTAGCGGGGGGGCAAAATGAGCAGTTCTTC; CDR3aa: CASSIGLAGGQNEQFF
d_gene: .; j_gene: TRBJ1-2; v_gene: TRBV5-1; abundance: .; CDR3nt: TGCGCCAGCAGCCAGTTAGTAACAGGGACCTATGGCTACACCTTC; CDR3aa: CASSQLVTGTYGYTF
d_gene: .; j_gene: TRBJ1-6; v_gene: TRBV21-1; abundance: .; CDR3nt: TGTGCCAGCAGCACTCCATTGGGGACAGGAGGCTCCTATAATTCACCCCTCCACTTT; CDR3aa: CASSTPLGTGGSYNSPLHF
d_gene: .; j_gene: TRBJ2-3; v_gene: TRBV4-1; abundance: .; CDR3nt: TGCGCCAGCAGCCAAGGCGCCCTTACGGGGGATACGCAGTATTTT; CDR3aa: CASSQGALTGDTQYF
d_gene: .; j_gene: TRBJ1-5; v_gene: TRBV18; abundance: .; CDR3nt: TGTGCCAGCTCATCGGCAGGGGCAAATCAGCCCCAGCATTTT; CDR3aa: CASSSAGANQPQHF
d_gene: .; j_gene: TRBJ2-5; v_gene: TRBV5-1; abundance: .; CDR3nt: TGCGCCAGCAGCTTGGCTACAGGGATACAAGAGACCCAGTACTTC; CDR3aa: CASSLATGIQETQYF
d_gene: TRBD2; j_gene: TRBJ2-7; v_gene: TRBV11-2; abundance: .; CDR3nt: TGTGCCAGCAGCATGAGGCCGGGGGGAGACGAGCAGTACTTC; CDR3aa: CASSMRPGGDEQYF
d_gene: .; j_gene: TRBJ1-4; v_gene: TRBV25-1; abundance: .; CDR3nt: TGTGCCAGCAGTGACCAGGGTTCCTGGGCTAATGAAAAACTGTTTTTT; CDR3aa: CASSDQGSWANEKLFF
d_gene: .; j_gene: TRBJ1-5; v_gene: TRBV28; abundance: .; CDR3nt: TGTGCCAGCAGTTCCTTCCAGGGTGGGATGGAGCCCCAGCATTTT; CDR3aa: CASSSFQGGMEPQHF
d_gene: .; j_gene: TRBJ1-5; v_gene: TRBV10-3; abundance: .; CDR3nt: TGTGCCACCCGAGAGGTGGCTCTGGGCAATCAGCCCCAGCATTTT; CDR3aa: CATREVALGNQPQHF
d_gene: .; j_gene: TRBJ1-2; v_gene: TRBV5-5; abundance: many; CDR3nt: TGTGCCAGTGGGCAGGGAAACTATGGCTACACCTTC; CDR3aa: CASGQGNYGYTF
d_gene: TRBD2; j_gene: TRBJ2-1; v_gene: TRBV2; abundance: .; CDR3nt: TGTGCCAGCTGGCTAGCGGGGGGATTAGAGCAGTTCTTC; CDR3aa: CASWLAGGLEQFF
d_gene: .; j_gene: TRBJ1-1; v_gene: TRBV10-3; abundance: .; CDR3nt: TGTGCCATCAGTGGAACAGAGGGGGACACTGAAGCTTTCTTT; CDR3aa: CAISGTEGDTEAFF
d_gene: .; j_gene: TRBJ1-4; v_gene: TRBV6-2/TRBV6-3; abundance: .; CDR3nt: TGTGCCAGCAGTATCCGTCGGGTCATAGCTCGTTCTAATGAAAAACTGTTTTTT; CDR3aa: CASSIRRVIARSNEKLFF
d_gene: TRBD2; j_gene: TRBJ2-1; v_gene: TRBV2; abundance: .; CDR3nt: TGTGCCAGCACCCCACTAGCGGGGGGATACAATGAGCAGTTCTTC; CDR3aa: CASTPLAGGYNEQFF
d_gene: .; j_gene: TRBJ1-2; v_gene: TRBV12-3/TRBV12-4; abundance: .; CDR3nt: TGTGCCAGCAGTTTCGGGGGATATGGCTACACCTTC; CDR3aa: CASSFGGYGYTF
d_gene: TRBD1; j_gene: TRBJ1-1; v_gene: TRBV27; abundance: once; CDR3nt: TGTGCCAGCATTTCCGGACAGGGGGGGAAAGGCACTGAAGCTTTCTTT; CDR3aa: CASISGQGGKGTEAFF